The T cell receptor beta chain under discussion was sequenced for a study of blood T cells in healthy people across ages. A second roughly 7 to 12 cycle PCR used barcoded and J-beta primers. TCRdb processed the 5' RACE reads anew with MiXCR; each CDR3 protein has one entry. The table lists around 990,000 distinct CDR3 sequences, 30% to 40% of them singletons, with approximately 14% in the top ten. All donors came from Russia, were Caucasian and healthy, and spanned ages about 6 to 95. The CDR3 totals 13 residues. V shed 5 bases and J shed 11 bases, with 16 bases lying between them. The germline CDR1 and CDR2 sequences are MNHNY and SVGAGI (reference sequence). Study-wide points: Roughly linear declines in TCR beta diversity per million T cells occurred with age. Naive CD4+ cells and diversity were both higher in long-lived donors than in aged donors. TCR beta diversity tracked closely with naive T cell percentage.

Worth noting for this clonotype: Its antigen is still unknown.

The receptor was derived from a young man in good health. The chain combines TRBV6-6 with TRBJ2-1; D is unclear. Material for sequencing was blood. In nucleotides, the CDR3 is TGTGCCAGCAGTCCCTTCCCCCTTTCCAAGCAGTTCTTC. This encodes CASSPFPLSKQFF.